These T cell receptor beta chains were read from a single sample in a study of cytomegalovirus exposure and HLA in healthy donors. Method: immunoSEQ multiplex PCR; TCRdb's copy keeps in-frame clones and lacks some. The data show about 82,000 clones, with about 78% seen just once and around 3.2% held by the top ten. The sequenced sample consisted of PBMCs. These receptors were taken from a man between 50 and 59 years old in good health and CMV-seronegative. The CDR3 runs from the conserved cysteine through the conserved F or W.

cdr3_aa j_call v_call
CASSLQTGANEKLFF TRBJ1-4 TRBV7-9
CASRAQGAFGNQPQHF TRBJ1-5 TRBV27
CAWSVPGPTGTQYF TRBJ2-5 TRBV30
CASIQGVTGGNQPQHF TRBJ1-5 TRBV28
CASSYGDSDNEKLFF TRBJ1-4 TRBV6-6
CASSPSGTDNEQFF TRBJ2-1 TRBV7-9
CARRPWTGAAETQYF TRBJ2-5 TRBV5-3
CASSGTSDNEQYF TRBJ2-7 TRBV28
CAWKSPRGFSYNEQFF TRBJ2-1 TRBV30
CASSPRTGSNYGYTF TRBJ1-2 TRBV7-9
CASSWRGYEQYF TRBJ2-7 TRBV28
CASSGDRGNYGYTF TRBJ1-2 TRBV19
CAWSQRRADTQYF TRBJ2-3 TRBV30
CASISPGVYEQYF TRBJ2-7 TRBV6-5
CSALWYEQYF - TRBV20-1
CATRVGTGYNSPLHF TRBJ1-6 TRBV15